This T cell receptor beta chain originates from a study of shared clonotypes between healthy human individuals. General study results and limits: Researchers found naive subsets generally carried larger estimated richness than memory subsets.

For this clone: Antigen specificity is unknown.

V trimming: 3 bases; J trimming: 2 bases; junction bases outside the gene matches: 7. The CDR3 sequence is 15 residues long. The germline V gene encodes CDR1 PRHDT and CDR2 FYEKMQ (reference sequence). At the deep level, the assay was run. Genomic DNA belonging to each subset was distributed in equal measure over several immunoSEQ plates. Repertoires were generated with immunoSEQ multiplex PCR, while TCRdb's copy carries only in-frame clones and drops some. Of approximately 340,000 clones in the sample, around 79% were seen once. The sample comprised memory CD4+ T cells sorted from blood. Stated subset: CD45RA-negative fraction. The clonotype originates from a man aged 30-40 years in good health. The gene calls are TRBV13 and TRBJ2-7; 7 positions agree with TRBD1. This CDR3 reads CASSLNGQAPYEQYF. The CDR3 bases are TGTGCCAGCAGCTTGAACGGACAGGCCCCCTACGAGCAGTACTTC.